These 31 T cell receptor beta chains share one sample of origin, sequenced in a study of T-cell reconstitution after alpha-beta-depleted transplantation in children. Unique molecular identifiers were incorporated when the TCRbeta library was constructed. One entry per CDR3 protein results from TCRdb running MiXCR on the PCR reads. This sample yields about 460,000 distinct CDR3 sequences, of which approximately 10% are seen a single time; 2% to 2.5% belongs to the top ten. This specimen was PBMCs, taken before TCRalphabeta/CD19-depleted stem cell transplant. These receptor sequences come from a child under 10 years old with inherited bone marrow failure, due to receive a stem cell transplant.

This clonotype was recorded at least ten times. This chain connects TRBV6-2 or TRBV6-3 to TRBJ2-1, with D perhaps TRBD1 (5 bases). Germline CDR1 is MNHEY and CDR2 is SVGEGT. The CDR3 is 16 amino acids. The V gene lost 3 bases and the J gene lost 4 bases, with 16 bases spanning the gap. The CDR3 sequence: CASSYKARGEYNEQFF. Here the CDR3 DNA reads TGTGCCAGCAGTTATAAGGCAAGGGGCGAATACAATGAGCAGTTCTTC.

This clonotype was detected many times. The chain employs TRBV7-2 and TRBJ2-7; 10 bases match TRBD2. The CDR3 length is 14 residues. The ends lost 5 bases at V and 5 bases at J; junction bases unmatched: 6. Germline V CDR1 and CDR2: SGHTA, FQGNSA. The CDR3, as DNA: TGTGCCAGCAGCCCTCCTAGCGGGAGTAACGAGCAGTACTTC. Translated: CASSPPSGSNEQYF.

This clonotype was seen ten or more times. The chain employs TRBV6-1 and TRBJ2-5; TRBD2 matches 8 bases. Trimming removed 7 bases from V and 5 bases from J; junction bases left unmatched: 9. The CDR3 is 14 amino acids. CDR1 is MNHNS, CDR2 SASEGT, per germline. The CDR3 coding sequence is TGTGCCAGCACCTCAGCGGGAGCTGGGGAGACCCAGTACTTC. Amino acid sequence: CASTSAGAGETQYF.

This sequence joins TRBV7-2 and TRBJ2-7; no clear D. Germline V gene lookup returns CDR1 SGHTA and CDR2 FQGNSA. The V gene lost 4 bases and the J gene lost 3 bases, with 7 bases spanning the gap. The CDR3 runs to 12 residues. CDR3 in DNA: TGTGCCAGCAGCTCAATGGGCTACGAGCAGTACTTC. It encodes CASSSMGYEQYF.

This clonotype was counted at least ten times. The chain carries TRBV5-1 and TRBJ2-3; no clear D. V was cut by 0 bases and J by 0 bases, with 8 bases left in between. The germline V gene encodes CDR1 SGHRS and CDR2 YFSETQ. This CDR3 is built from 15 residues. The CDR3 region has the DNA TGCGCCAGCAGCTTGGGGGTATTTAGCACAGATACGCAGTATTTT. This encodes CASSLGVFSTDTQYF.

This clonotype appeared many times. J is TRBJ2-5 and V is TRBV28, with 10 bases matching TRBD2. Germline V gives CDR1 MDHEN, CDR2 SYDVKM. The CDR3 covers 15 residues. The junction had 7 bases not matched to a gene; V was cut back by 6 bases and J by 3 bases. The CDR3 nucleotides read TGTGCCAGCAGCCTTTGGGGGACTAGCGAAGAGACCCAGTACTTC. Translating it yields CASSLWGTSEETQYF. The full variable domain, completed using reference TRBV28 and TRBJ2-5, is DVKVTQSSRYLVKRTGEKVFLECVQDMDHENMFWYRQDPGLGLRLIYFSYDVKMKEKGDIPEGYSVSREKKERFSLILESASTNQTSMYLCASSLWGTSEETQYFGPGTRLLVL.

This chain links TRBV11-2 with TRBJ2-2; perhaps TRBD1 as D (6 bases). Germline-derived CDR1 and CDR2 are SGHAT and FQNNGV. The CDR3 spans 16 residues. Trimming shortened V by 3 bases and J by 3 bases, and 14 bases separated the two germline ends. The CDR3 loop reads CASSFLGGFDTGELFF. The CDR3 DNA follows: TGTGCCAGCAGCTTTTTAGGGGGTTTTGACACCGGGGAGCTGTTTTTT.

The rearrangement uses TRBV6-2 or TRBV6-3 and TRBJ2-7; perhaps TRBD2 as D (5 bases). The CDR3 contains 15 residues. CDR1 MNHEY and CDR2 SVGEGT come from the germline V gene. V was cut by 2 bases and J by 4 bases, with 15 bases left in between. CDR3 sequence: CASSYTGSGLYEQYF. The CDR3, as DNA: TGTGCCAGCAGTTACACGGGGTCCGGACTTTACGAGCAGTACTTC.

In this sample, this clonotype turned up many times. The chain carries TRBV29-1 and TRBJ2-1; 10 bases match TRBD2. V lost 3 bases, J lost 6 bases, and 8 bases stayed unmatched. CDR1 and CDR2 from the germline V gene are SQVTM and ANQGSEA. CDR3 length equals 15 residues. This CDR3 is CSVEPSGGEFNEQFF. CDR3 sequence (DNA): TGCAGCGTTGAGCCTAGCGGGGGTGAATTCAATGAGCAGTTCTTC.

In this sample, this clonotype turned up many times. V gene TRBV27 combines with J gene TRBJ2-7; D is unresolved. The germline V gene encodes CDR1 MNHEY and CDR2 SMNVEV (reference sequence). V was clipped by 3 bases and J by 4 bases, with 10 bases between them. There are 13 residues in the CDR3. CDR3 sequence: CASSLASEYEQYF. CDR3 DNA: TGTGCCAGCAGTTTGGCCAGTGAATACGAGCAGTACTTC.

At least ten counts were recorded for this clonotype. V and J are TRBV11-3 and TRBJ2-3, with 8 positions matching TRBD1. V trimming: 5 bases; J trimming: 6 bases; junction bases outside the gene matches: 16. Germline CDR1 reads SGHNT; CDR2 reads YENEEA. The CDR3 runs 17 residues. The CDR3 reads CASSRITSRGQDDTQYF. CDR3 sequence (DNA): TGTGCCAGCAGCCGAATAACTAGCAGGGGGCAGGATGATACGCAGTATTTT.

This clonotype was picked up many times. The gene calls are TRBV27 and TRBJ2-2; D call uncertain. CDR3 size: 16 residues. Germline V gives CDR1 MNHEY, CDR2 SMNVEV (reference sequence). Between the trimmed V and J ends, which lost 3 bases and 3 bases, there was a span of 14 bases. The CDR3 here is CASSLKASRYTGELFF. CDR3 nucleotides: TGTGCCAGCAGTTTGAAGGCTAGTCGGTACACCGGGGAGCTGTTTTTT.

This clonotype was counted ten times or more. The chain carries TRBV3-1 and TRBJ2-1; D remains ambiguous. Germline V CDR1 and CDR2: LGHDT, YNNKEL (reference sequence). Trimming removed 1 base at V and 4 bases at J, with 11 bases between. CDR3 length equals 15 residues. The DNA of the CDR3 is TGTGCCAGCAGCCAAGCCCCTTGGGAATACAATGAGCAGTTCTTC. Protein: CASSQAPWEYNEQFF.

This clonotype showed up many times. The rearrangement uses TRBV4-1 and TRBJ2-4; D is tentatively TRBD1 or TRBD2 (5 bases each). V lost 3 bases and J 2 bases, leaving 17 bases between the germline ends. The CDR3 has 17 residues. Germline CDR1 is MGHRA and CDR2 is YSYEKL. CDR3 in amino acids: CASSQRVGQATKNIQYF. The CDR3 DNA follows: TGCGCCAGCAGCCAGAGGGTGGGGCAGGCTACCAAAAACATTCAGTACTTC.

Notes on this clonotype: It may be a read error: a sequence one base away is much more abundant. The chain uses TRBV27 and TRBJ2-1; the D is unclear. V lost 1 base, J lost 9 bases, and 13 bases lay in between. CDR1 and CDR2 from the germline V gene are MNHEY and SMNVEV (reference sequence). The CDR3 is 14 amino acids. The CDR3 DNA reads TGTGCCAGCAGTTTATTAGGAGAATTCAGTGAGCAGTTCTTC. Translation gives CASSLLGEFSEQFF.

The chain joins TRBV6-1 to TRBJ2-1, with 9 bases identical to TRBD2. CDR3 length: 14 residues. After removal of 9 bases from V and 6 bases from J, the junction contained 9 bases not matched to a gene. Germline V CDR1 and CDR2: MNHNS, SASEGT. CDR3 nucleotide sequence: TGTGCCAGATTAGCGGGAGAAGAGCGCAATGAGCAGTTCTTC. It codes for CARLAGEERNEQFF.

The chain is built from TRBV12-3 or TRBV12-4 and TRBJ1-4; TRBD1 matches at 9 bases. The CDR3 sequence is 18 residues long. V was pared by 11 bases and J by 3 bases, with 19 bases of the junction left unmatched. The CDR3 nucleotides are TGTGCCCTCTGTCCTAACCCGATCGGACAGGGGCCTAATGAAAAACTGTTTTTT. Protein sequence: CALCPNPIGQGPNEKLFF.

This clonotype has a count of ten or more. The chain links TRBV20-1 to TRBJ1-2; D is unresolved. V lost 6 bases and J 3 bases, leaving 8 bases between the germline ends. This CDR3 is built from 11 residues. Germline CDR1 is DFQATT and CDR2 is SNEGSKA (reference sequence). CDR3 amino acids: CSAAFDYGYTF. The CDR3 DNA is TGCAGTGCCGCGTTTGACTATGGCTACACCTTC.

The gene calls are TRBV10-2 and TRBJ2-1; no firm D call. Germline CDR1 and CDR2: WSHSY and SAAADI. The CDR3 length is 14 residues. V lost 2 bases to trimming and J lost 8 bases, with 13 bases between them. The CDR3 DNA follows: TGCGCCAGCAGTGAGCCTTGGACCCCGGATGAGCAGTTCTTC. Its protein product is CASSEPWTPDEQFF.

This clonotype showed up many times. The chain employs TRBV29-1 and TRBJ2-2; TRBD1 matches at 8 bases. This CDR3 comprises 14 residues. Germline trimming cut 6 bases from V and 6 bases from J; bases unmatched to any gene: 9. Per the germline V gene, CDR1 is SQVTM and CDR2 is ANQGSEA. Written as DNA, the CDR3 is TGCAGCGTCGGCGGACAGGGCGCGGCCGGGGAGCTGTTTTTT. Translation gives CSVGGQGAAGELFF.

A remark on this clonotype: A single base separates this from a much larger clone, so it may be a read error. V is TRBV5-1 and J is TRBJ2-7; D perhaps matches TRBD2 (6 bases). Deletions cut 7 bases from V and 0 bases from J, with 11 bases between. Germline assignment: CDR1 SGHRS and CDR2 YFSETQ. The CDR3 loop spans 13 amino acids. In nucleotides, the CDR3 is TGCGCCAGCTGGGGGGAGCGCTCCTACGAGCAGTACTTC. It translates to CASWGERSYEQYF.

This clonotype was counted ten times or more. V and J are TRBV5-5 and TRBJ2-7; D not certain. With 0 bases removed from V and 4 bases from J, the gap between germline ends came to 17 bases. The CDR3 is 16 amino acids. Germline loops: CDR1 SGHKS, CDR2 YYEKEE (reference sequence). CDR3: CASSLDARVSPYEQYF. In DNA, the CDR3 is TGTGCCAGCAGCTTGGATGCTCGGGTCTCACCATACGAGCAGTACTTC.

V and J are TRBV27 and TRBJ1-5; D possibly corresponds to TRBD1 (5 bases). From germline, CDR1 is MNHEY and CDR2 SMNVEV (reference sequence). Trimming took 1 base from V and 4 from J, leaving 11 bases between them. This CDR3 comprises 15 residues. CDR3 coding DNA: TGTGCCAGCAGTTTATTTGCAGGGTTGAATCAGCCCCAGCATTTT. Translation gives CASSLFAGLNQPQHF.

This clonotype appeared many times. This chain links TRBV29-1 with TRBJ1-4, with 10 bases matching TRBD1. Germline V gene lookup returns CDR1 SQVTM and CDR2 ANQGSEA. V was clipped by 4 bases and J by 7 bases; unmatched bases: 3. The CDR3 has 13 amino acids. The CDR3 here is CSVGQGASEKLFF. The CDR3 DNA reads TGCAGCGTTGGACAGGGGGCTTCTGAAAAACTGTTTTTT.

This clonotype was seen more than once but under ten times. The chain has TRBV18 and TRBJ1-2, with TRBD1 matching 8 bases. V trimming: 3 bases; J trimming: 3 bases; junction bases outside the gene matches: 6. CDR3 length: 15 residues. Germline V gene data show CDR1 as KGHSH and CDR2 as LQKENI. CDR3: CASSPLDRADYGYTF. CDR3 bases: TGTGCCAGCTCACCTTTGGACAGGGCTGACTATGGCTACACCTTC.

This clonotype was seen repeatedly, ten times or more. J is TRBJ2-3 and V is TRBV7-6; D not certain. The CDR3 totals 14 residues. The germline V and J ends were trimmed by 3 bases and 4 bases, with 11 bases remaining between them. The germline V gene encodes CDR1 SGHVS and CDR2 FNYEAQ. The CDR3 sequence: CASSFDGFSDTQYF. Here the CDR3 DNA reads TGTGCCAGCAGCTTCGACGGCTTTTCAGATACGCAGTATTTT.

In its sample, this clonotype was seen many times. The genes are TRBV20-1 and TRBJ2-1; 11 bases map to TRBD2. The CDR3 runs to 15 residues. V shed 3 bases and J 4 bases; nucleotides not matched to a gene: 5. CDR1 and CDR2 (germline): DFQATT, SNEGSKA (reference sequence). The CDR3 DNA follows: TGCAGTGCTAGGGGGGGGACTAGCGGATACAATGAGCAGTTCTTC. Its translation: CSARGGTSGYNEQFF.

The sample holds many counts of this clonotype. V is TRBV20-1 and J is TRBJ2-7; 7 bases align to TRBD1. The CDR3 covers 14 residues. Trimming cost V 3 bases and J 2 bases; bases outside gene matches: 7. Germline CDR1 reads DFQATT; CDR2 reads SNEGSKA (reference sequence). CDR3 region: CSASELTGAYEQYF. CDR3 in DNA: TGCAGTGCTAGTGAGCTAACAGGGGCCTACGAGCAGTACTTC.

Of note for this clonotype: This sequence may be a read error, since a much larger clone differs from it by one base. J is TRBJ1-1 and V is TRBV28, with 9 bases matching TRBD1. The CDR3 is 13 amino acids. The junction had 7 bases not matched to a gene; V was cut back by 7 bases and J by 7 bases. Germline V lookup: CDR1 MDHEN, CDR2 SYDVKM. CDR3 residues: CASIHRGRVEAFF. The DNA for the CDR3 is TGTGCCAGCATCCACAGGGGGCGGGTTGAAGCTTTCTTT.

This clonotype was counted at least ten times. This sequence joins TRBV5-5 and TRBJ2-7; D gene uncertain. Germline values: CDR1 SGHKS, CDR2 YYEKEE (reference sequence). The CDR3 sequence is 14 residues long. V was shortened by 1 base and J by 2 bases, with 10 bases between the two germline ends. The CDR3 DNA sequence: TGTGCCAGCAGCTTGCGTGCAGTTCCCTACGAGCAGTACTTC. Protein product: CASSLRAVPYEQYF.

This clonotype has at least ten counts. The rearrangement joins TRBV19 to TRBJ2-5; no reliable D call. This CDR3 is 13 amino acids long. CDR1 and CDR2 (germline): LNHDA, SQIVND (reference sequence). V lost 10 bases and J 2 bases, leaving 14 bases between the germline ends. This CDR3 reads CATWGGGQETQYF. As DNA, the CDR3 is TGTGCCACTTGGGGTGGCGGTCAAGAGACCCAGTACTTC.